This entry lists 10 T cell receptor beta chains sequenced from one sample in a study of blood T cell repertoires in COVID-19. Sequenced by immunoSEQ multiplex PCR; TCRdb stores in-frame clones only, minus some. The sample lists hundreds of thousands of clones; about nine tenths were seen once. The sequenced sample was peripheral blood. The receptors originated from a man aged 18 to 29 with active or convalescent COVID-19.

V usage is TRBV21-1 and J usage is TRBJ2-1; TRBD2 reflects the table's D call only, with no check against the DNA. TRBV21-1 constitutes a pseudogene. The CDR3 runs 14 residues. CDR3 nucleotide sequence: TGTGCCAGCAGCAAAGGGTACTACGGGGGTGAGCAGTTCTTC. It is translated as CASSKGYYGGEQFF.

J is TRBJ1-1 and V is TRBV18; no firm D call. The CDR3 covers 12 residues. Germline V gene sequence: CDR1 KGHSH, CDR2 LQKENI. V dropped 5 bases and J dropped 6 bases, with 10 bases sitting between them. This CDR3 is CASSWEGAEAFF. The CDR3 DNA follows: TGTGCCAGCTCATGGGAGGGCGCTGAAGCTTTCTTT. The full variable domain, with the rest looked up from reference TRBV18 and TRBJ1-1, is NAGVMQNPRHLVRRRGQEARLRCSPMKGHSHVYWYRQLPEEGLKFMVYLQKENIIDESGMPKERFSAEFPKEGPSILRIQQVVRGDSAAYFCASSWEGAEAFFGQGTRLTVV.

The chain recombines TRBV4-3 with TRBJ1-1; weak D call: TRBD1 (5 bases). The germline CDR1 and CDR2 sequences are LGHNA and YSLEER. The CDR3 has 17 amino acids. The V and J ends lost 0 bases and 3 bases respectively, with 17 bases between them. The CDR3 sequence: CASSQDLRARGYTEAFF. CDR3 in DNA: TGCGCCAGCAGCCAAGATCTCAGGGCCCGGGGGTACACTGAAGCTTTCTTT.

The chain combines TRBV4-3 with TRBJ1-4; D perhaps matches TRBD1 (6 bases). The V gene lost 0 bases and the J gene lost 1 base, with 9 bases spanning the gap. CDR3 length equals 16 residues. Germline loops: CDR1 LGHNA, CDR2 YSLEER. Here the CDR3 reads CASSQERGQTNEKLFF. CDR3 in DNA: TGCGCCAGCAGCCAAGAAAGGGGACAAACTAATGAAAAACTGTTTTTT.

This chain uses TRBV28 with TRBJ1-1; D uncertain. Trimming took off 2 bases at V and 2 bases at J, with 6 bases between the two ends. CDR3 length: 13 amino acids. Germline CDR1 is MDHEN and CDR2 is SYDVKM. CDR3 coding DNA: TGTGCCAGCAGTTTACCTCTTAACACTGAAGCTTTCTTT. Translated, it gives CASSLPLNTEAFF.

This chain joins TRBV28 and TRBJ1-1, with D possibly matching TRBD1 (5 bases). The CDR3 has 13 residues. CDR1 is MDHEN, CDR2 SYDVKM, per germline. Trimming pared 2 bases from V and 5 bases from J, leaving 9 bases between. Written as DNA, the CDR3 is TGTGCCAGCAGTTTAGCCCCAGGGACTGAAGCTTTCTTT. Encoded protein: CASSLAPGTEAFF.

This CDR3 reads CASSFVSGVDYGYTF. In DNA form, the CDR3 reads TGTGCCAGCAGCTTTGTGTCAGGGGTTGACTATGGCTACACCTTC. The V gene is TRBV11-2, the J gene TRBJ1-2; D possibly corresponds to TRBD1 (6 bases). Trimming took 3 bases from V and 3 from J, leaving 14 bases between them. Germline V gene sequence: CDR1 SGHAT, CDR2 FQNNGV. This CDR3 contains 15 residues.

V usage is TRBV2 and J usage is TRBJ1-6; D not certain. Germline V lookup: CDR1 SNHLY, CDR2 FYNNEI. V was clipped by 9 bases and J by 10 bases, with 10 bases between them. This CDR3 is built from 11 residues. CDR3 DNA sequence: TGTGCCAGTCGGTCCAACTCACCCCTCCACTTT. Protein sequence: CASRSNSPLHF.

The CDR3 sequence is CSVGGRYQYF. The CDR3 DNA is TGCAGCGTTGGGGGCCGGTACCAGTACTTC. The rearrangement joins TRBV29-1 to TRBJ2-4, with D possibly being TRBD1 (5 bases). This CDR3 has 10 residues. CDR1 SQVTM and CDR2 ANQGSEA come from the germline V gene. V was shortened by 4 bases and J by 13 bases, with 11 bases between the two germline ends.

This chain uses TRBV24-1 with TRBJ2-1, with 12 bases fitting TRBD2. The CDR3 loop spans 24 amino acids. V lost 4 bases, J lost 7 bases, and 31 bases stayed unmatched. The germline CDR1 and CDR2 sequences are KGHDR and SFDVKD. The CDR3 sequence is CATSDPFPETSGSKGLSHRNEQFF. Written as DNA, the CDR3 is TGTGCCACCAGTGACCCATTCCCTGAGACTAGCGGGAGCAAGGGGCTCTCACACAGGAATGAGCAGTTCTTC.